These 17 T cell receptor beta chains came from one sample sequenced in a study of T-cell memory formation after mild COVID-19. TCRdb analysed the 5' RACE reads with MiXCR anew, one entry per CDR3 protein. The sample contains roughly 450,000 distinct CDR3 sequences, 15% to 20% of which appear only once. Sequenced: PBMCs or a T cell subset sorted from them (not recorded which). The receptor set was obtained from an adult woman who had mild COVID-19 (a few samples of this study predate the infection). Cell type and time point are not known.

The chain has TRBV20-1 and TRBJ2-7; TRBD2 might be the D (6 bases). CDR1 DFQATT and CDR2 SNEGSKA come from the germline V gene (reference sequence). The CDR3 consists of 12 residues. V lost 3 bases to trimming and J lost 3 bases, with 9 bases between them. The CDR3 region has the DNA TGCAGTGCTAGGTTGGACTACTACGAGCAGTACTTC. Amino acid sequence: CSARLDYYEQYF.

The chain's CDR3 is CSVETRATDTQYF. The DNA of the CDR3 is TGCAGCGTTGAAACCAGGGCCACAGATACGCAGTATTTT. This sequence joins TRBV29-1 and TRBJ2-3, with D possibly matching TRBD1 (5 bases). V was clipped by 2 bases and J by 2 bases, with 8 bases between them. CDR1 SQVTM and CDR2 ANQGSEA come from the germline V gene. This CDR3 is built from 13 residues.

V usage is TRBV10-3 and J usage is TRBJ1-2; weak D call: TRBD1 (5 bases). V lost 6 bases and J 8 bases, leaving 19 bases between the germline ends. Looked up from germline, CDR1 is ENHRY and CDR2 is SYGVKD. The CDR3 runs to 14 residues. Here the CDR3 reads CAISPGPGGEGYTF. The CDR3 DNA is TGTGCCATCAGCCCGGGGCCGGGGGGAGAAGGCTACACCTTC.

The V call is TRBV24-1, the J call TRBJ1-5; 8 bases align to TRBD1. Germline trimming cut 9 bases from V and 4 bases from J; bases unmatched to any gene: 4. The CDR3 sequence is 13 residues long. From germline, CDR1 is KGHDR and CDR2 SFDVKD. The CDR3 DNA reads as TGTGCCACCCAGGACAGGGCTAATCAGCCCCAGCATTTT. This sequence encodes CATQDRANQPQHF.

In its sample, this clonotype was seen a few times. This rearrangement joins TRBV24-1 to TRBJ2-7; no firm D call. V dropped 4 bases and J dropped 3 bases, with 12 bases sitting between them. This CDR3 region has 14 residues. CDR1 is KGHDR, CDR2 SFDVKD, per germline. The CDR3 is CATSESGTRYEQYF. The CDR3 nucleotides read TGTGCCACCAGTGAAAGTGGCACCCGCTACGAGCAGTACTTC.

This clonotype was counted at least ten times. This rearrangement joins TRBV20-1 to TRBJ2-7; D ambiguous. The CDR3 loop spans 13 amino acids. V was cut by 2 bases and J by 3 bases, with 11 bases left in between. The germline CDR1 and CDR2 sequences are DFQATT and SNEGSKA (reference sequence). The CDR3 sequence is CSARKGNFYEQYF. CDR3 DNA sequence: TGCAGTGCTAGAAAGGGTAATTTCTACGAGCAGTACTTC.

This clonotype came up a few times. The chain recombines TRBV24-1 with TRBJ1-5; 8 nucleotides match TRBD1. V lost 4 bases and J lost 10; bases outside the gene matches: 11. The germline V gene encodes CDR1 KGHDR and CDR2 SFDVKD. This CDR3 has 15 residues. CDR3 in amino acids: CATSDNGQGEEPQHF. The DNA for the CDR3 is TGTGCCACCAGTGACAATGGACAGGGAGAGGAACCCCAGCATTTT.

This clonotype was observed a handful of times. The rearrangement uses TRBV6-5 and TRBJ2-7; tentatively, D is TRBD1 or TRBD2 (5 bases each). The CDR3 length is 13 residues. The germline gives CDR1 MNHEY, CDR2 SVGAGI. V was shortened by 10 bases and J by 6 bases, with 19 bases between the two germline ends. The CDR3 DNA sequence: TGTGCCACTAGCCGGGACGGATTGGGCGAGCAGTACGTC. Encoded protein: CATSRDGLGEQYV.

This clonotype was counted ten times or more. This chain uses TRBV11-2 with TRBJ1-3; D is possibly TRBD1 (6 bases). V lost 0 bases and J lost 0, with 12 bases in between. Germline values: CDR1 SGHAT, CDR2 FQNNGV. The CDR3 totals 17 residues. This chain's CDR3 is CASSLDRGRGSGNTIYF. DNA of the CDR3: TGTGCCAGCAGCTTAGATCGCGGCAGGGGCTCTGGAAACACCATATATTTT. Combining the CDR3 with reference TRBV11-2 and TRBJ1-3 gives the whole variable domain EAGVAQSPRYKIIEKRQSVAFWCNPISGHATLYWYQQILGQGPKLLIQFQNNGVVDDSQLPKDRFSAERLKGVDSTLKIQPAKLEDSAVYLCASSLDRGRGSGNTIYFGEGSWLTVV.

In its sample, this clonotype was seen a few times. J is TRBJ2-4 and V is TRBV9; perhaps TRBD2 as D (6 bases). Deletions cut 0 bases from V and 1 base from J, with 20 bases between. In germline, CDR1 is SGDLS, CDR2 YYNGEE. This CDR3 is 19 amino acids long. The CDR3 spells CASSVGWMGGGTAKNIQYF. Here the CDR3 DNA reads TGTGCCAGCAGCGTAGGGTGGATGGGGGGAGGAACGGCCAAAAACATTCAGTACTTC.

This chain links TRBV18 with TRBJ2-7; D ambiguous. The length of the CDR3 is 13 residues. V dropped 4 bases and J dropped 7 bases, with 14 bases sitting between them. Germline V gene data show CDR1 as KGHSH and CDR2 as LQKENI. CDR3 sequence: CASSRASEWEQYF. The CDR3 DNA is TGTGCCAGCTCACGGGCCAGTGAATGGGAGCAGTACTTC.

This rearrangement joins TRBV5-1 to TRBJ2-3; 7 nucleotides line up with TRBD2. The germline CDR1 and CDR2 sequences are SGHRS and YFSETQ. The V gene end was trimmed by 4 bases and the J gene end by 0 bases; junction bases not matched to a gene: 8. CDR3 length: 16 amino acids. The CDR3, as DNA: TGCGCCAGCAGCCATTCTAGCGGCCCTAGCACAGATACGCAGTATTTT. Its translation is CASSHSSGPSTDTQYF.

The CDR3 DNA reads TGTGCCAGCAGCTCAGGGACGGGAGTATACAATGAGCAGTTCTTC. Translating gives CASSSGTGVYNEQFF. The chain carries TRBV7-6 and TRBJ2-1; tentatively, D is TRBD2 (6 bases). V dropped 4 bases and J dropped 4 bases, with 14 bases sitting between them. CDR3 length equals 15 residues. Per the germline V gene, CDR1 is SGHVS and CDR2 is FNYEAQ.

The V call is TRBV24-1, the J call TRBJ2-1; 9 positions agree with TRBD1. V lost 4 bases and J lost 6; bases outside the gene matches: 6. From germline, CDR1 is KGHDR and CDR2 SFDVKD. The length of the CDR3 is 15 residues. CDR3 in DNA: TGTGCCACCAGTGAGAAGGGACAGGGACCCAATGAGCAGTTCTTC. Its protein product is CATSEKGQGPNEQFF.

The V and J genes are TRBV30 and TRBJ1-4, with D maybe TRBD1 (6 bases). CDR3 length: 13 residues. V was cut by 2 bases and J by 3 bases, with 7 bases left in between. Germline CDR1 and CDR2: GTSNPN and SVGIG (reference sequence). The CDR3 sequence: CAWSTGSNEKLFF. Here the CDR3 DNA reads TGTGCCTGGAGTACAGGGTCTAATGAAAAACTGTTTTTT.

This clonotype was counted only a few times. The chain couples TRBV30 to TRBJ2-2; D is tentatively TRBD1 or TRBD2 (5 bases each). CDR3 length: 15 amino acids. Between the trimmed V and J ends, which lost 3 bases and 1 base, there was a span of 12 bases. Germline V gene sequence: CDR1 GTSNPN, CDR2 SVGIG (reference sequence). The CDR3 loop reads CAWRAAQGNTGELFF. Here the CDR3 DNA reads TGTGCCTGGAGAGCGGCGCAGGGGAACACCGGGGAGCTGTTTTTT.

V gene TRBV27 combines with J gene TRBJ2-7; 7 bases are shared with TRBD1. The V and J ends lost 5 bases and 2 bases, in that order; junction bases with no gene match: 12. Per the germline V gene, CDR1 is MNHEY and CDR2 is SMNVEV (reference sequence). The CDR3 spans 16 residues. CDR3 region: CASSRRKLGTAYEQYF. The CDR3 coding sequence is TGTGCCAGCAGTCGCCGAAAGTTGGGGACAGCCTACGAGCAGTACTTC.